The 28 T cell receptor beta chains listed next were all sequenced from one sample in a study of CXCR3-negative and CXCR3-positive naive CD8 T cells. Whole-study findings and limits: Hydrophobicity was higher for TRB CDR3s found in CXCR3-positive naive cells than in CXCR3-negative naive cells.

Antigen specificity for these receptors is unknown. In preparing the TRB cDNA libraries, 5' RACE with UMI labels was used. From its re-call of the 5' RACE reads, TCRdb lists each CDR3 protein once, without DNA. The sample has 55,000 to 75,000 distinct CDR3 sequences, and its top ten clones hold under 0.9%. Sequenced sample: naive CXCR3+ CD8+ T cells from blood. The subset is: CD45RO-CCR7+CD27+CD95- naive CD8+ T cells expressing CXCR3 (TNR3+). The receptors here all came from a human donor in good health. Some clones in this sample may be carry-over from other donors' samples.

This sequence joins TRBV20-1 and TRBJ2-1; TCRdb picks TRBD2, but there is no DNA to check that call. The V gene's germline CDR1 is DFQATT and CDR2 SNEGSKA (reference sequence). This CDR3 contains 16 residues. Here the CDR3 reads CSAMGGLAGTVREQFF.

The chain joins TRBV29-1 to TRBJ2-1. Germline V gives CDR1 SQVTM, CDR2 ANQGSEA. The CDR3 totals 11 residues. The CDR3 protein is CSVEGYNEQFF.

This sequence joins TRBV29-1 and TRBJ2-7; lacking DNA, the TRBD1 call made by TCRdb goes unchecked. The CDR3 totals 13 residues. In germline, CDR1 is SQVTM, CDR2 ANQGSEA. This CDR3 reads CSVEPGHGGEQYF.

The V and J genes are TRBV6-4 and TRBJ2-1; TCRdb returns TRBD1, unconfirmable since there is no DNA. Germline V gene data show CDR1 as MRHNA and CDR2 as SNTAGT. The CDR3 totals 14 residues. The CDR3 loop is CASSDRTGGNEQFF.

The chain has TRBV5-1 and TRBJ1-1; the D call of TRBD1 rests on TCRdb alone, since no DNA is present to check it. Germline-derived CDR1 and CDR2 are SGHRS and YFSETQ. CDR3 length: 15 amino acids. The chain's CDR3 is CASSLPGTGGTEAFF. The variable domain in full, with the rest retrieved from reference TRBV5-1 and TRBJ1-1, is KAGVTQTPRYLIKTRGQQVTLSCSPISGHRSVSWYQQTPGQGLQFLFEYFSETQRNKGNFPGRFSGRQFSNSRSEMNVSTLELGDSALYLCASSLPGTGGTEAFFGQGTRLTVV.

V gene TRBV29-1 combines with J gene TRBJ2-1; TCRdb's D call, TRBD1, is unchecked because there is no DNA. Germline V gene lookup returns CDR1 SQVTM and CDR2 ANQGSEA. The CDR3 runs to 15 residues. The CDR3 here is CSVLPGQGSYNEQFF.

The J gene is TRBJ2-1, the V gene TRBV24-1; TCRdb reports TRBD2, a call that lacks DNA to check it against. The CDR3 covers 14 residues. CDR1 is KGHDR and CDR2 is SFDVKD in the germline V gene. CDR3 amino acids: CATSDLGTSMEQFF.

This sequence joins TRBV5-5 and TRBJ1-1. Germline loops: CDR1 SGHKS, CDR2 YYEKEE (reference sequence). The length of the CDR3 is 16 residues. CDR3 loop: CASSLYPRQMSTEAFF.

The chain joins TRBV7-8 to TRBJ2-7; the D call of TRBD1 rests on TCRdb alone, since no DNA is present to check it. The CDR3 has 16 amino acids. Looked up from germline, CDR1 is SGHVS and CDR2 is FQNEAQ. The CDR3 is CASSLFPGGGSYEQYF.

This chain connects TRBV14 to TRBJ1-2; TCRdb reports TRBD1, a call that lacks DNA to check it against. CDR1 and CDR2 from the germline V gene are SGHDN and FVKESK. This CDR3 is built from 16 residues. CDR3 region: CASSQADRGPSYGYTF.

CDR3 region: CSARGQEEDEQYF. The chain links TRBV20-1 to TRBJ2-7; TCRdb calls TRBD1, which cannot be checked without DNA. The CDR3 spans 13 residues. Germline lookup yields CDR1 DFQATT and CDR2 SNEGSKA (reference sequence).

The rearrangement links TRBV6-5 to TRBJ2-1. Germline CDR1 is MNHEY and CDR2 is SVGAGI. This CDR3 region has 13 residues. The CDR3 reads CASSSVTYNEQFF.

The chain couples TRBV7-9 to TRBJ2-1; the TRBD1 assignment by TCRdb is unverifiable without DNA. Germline V lookup: CDR1 SEHNR, CDR2 FQNEAQ (reference sequence). The CDR3 covers 13 residues. CDR3: CASSPGVPGEQFF.

This chain joins TRBV11-2 and TRBJ1-1. The CDR3 runs 15 residues. CDR1 is SGHAT and CDR2 is FQNNGV in the germline V gene. The CDR3 sequence: CASSLVERLNTEAFF.

This sequence joins TRBV19 and TRBJ1-5; the TRBD1 assignment by TCRdb is unverifiable without DNA. The CDR3 length is 14 residues. Germline loops: CDR1 LNHDA, CDR2 SQIVND (reference sequence). This CDR3 is CASSWGQVNQPQHF.

The genes are TRBV21-1 and TRBJ2-7. TRBV21-1 is annotated as a pseudogene. This CDR3 region has 11 residues. This CDR3 reads CASSKGKEQYF.

The V call is TRBV15, the J call TRBJ2-1; as DNA is missing, the TRBD1 call by TCRdb cannot be tested. The CDR3 has 15 residues. Germline V gene data show CDR1 as LNHNV and CDR2 as YYDKDF (reference sequence). Here the CDR3 reads CATSRAGATYNEQFF. Looking up the rest from reference TRBV15 and TRBJ2-1 gives the full variable domain: DAMVIQNPRYQVTQFGKPVTLSCSQTLNHNVMYWYQQKSSQAPKLLFHYYDKDFNNEADTPDNFQSRRPNTSFCFLDIRSPGLGDTAMYLCATSRAGATYNEQFFGPGTRLTVL.

The chain couples TRBV11-3 to TRBJ2-3; without DNA, the TCRdb call of TRBD1 cannot be checked. The CDR3 has 13 amino acids. In germline, CDR1 is SGHNT, CDR2 YENEEA. CDR3 sequence: CASSATGGDTQYF.

The chain uses TRBV20-1 and TRBJ2-3; TCRdb designates TRBD1, a call that cannot be tested without DNA. The CDR3 extends over 12 amino acids. CDR1 and CDR2 (germline): DFQATT, SNEGSKA (reference sequence). The CDR3 spells CSASGISDTQYF.

The chain employs TRBV20-1 and TRBJ1-3; with no DNA, the TCRdb D assignment of TRBD1 cannot be verified. Germline CDR1 DFQATT, CDR2 SNEGSKA (reference sequence). The CDR3 extends over 16 amino acids. Here the CDR3 reads CSAGGTGRLSGNTIYF.

V and J are TRBV7-2 and TRBJ2-7; without DNA, the TCRdb call of TRBD1 cannot be checked. CDR3 length equals 12 residues. The germline CDR1 and CDR2 sequences are SGHTA and FQGNSA. CDR3 protein: CASSSRGIEQYF.

The rearrangement links TRBV6-6 to TRBJ2-3; TCRdb indicates TRBD2, and absent DNA this call remains unverified. Germline V lookup: CDR1 MNHNY, CDR2 SVGAGI (reference sequence). This CDR3 has 13 residues. CDR3 residues: CASSRAKTDTQYF.

The rearrangement uses TRBV18 and TRBJ2-7; the TCRdb call, TRBD2, lacks DNA for checking. The CDR3 is 16 amino acids. Germline V gives CDR1 KGHSH, CDR2 LQKENI. The CDR3 sequence: CASSPPTSGAVYEQYF.

This chain links TRBV7-9 with TRBJ2-1; the D call from TCRdb, TRBD1, cannot be confirmed without DNA. Germline CDR1 SEHNR, CDR2 FQNEAQ (reference sequence). The CDR3 covers 14 residues. The CDR3 sequence is CASRTGTEYNEQFF.

The V and J genes are TRBV7-8 and TRBJ2-1; as DNA is missing, the TRBD2 call by TCRdb cannot be tested. The germline gives CDR1 SGHVS, CDR2 FQNEAQ. CDR3 length equals 15 residues. This CDR3 reads CASSPDPVNDNEQFF. The full variable domain, rest sourced from reference TRBV7-8 and TRBJ2-1, is GAGVSQSPRYKVAKRGQDVALRCDPISGHVSLFWYQQALGQGPEFLTYFQNEAQLDKSGLPSDRFFAERPEGSVSTLKIQRTQQEDSAVYLCASSPDPVNDNEQFFGPGTRLTVL.

The chain is built from TRBV29-1 and TRBJ2-7. Germline V gene sequence: CDR1 SQVTM, CDR2 ANQGSEA. The CDR3 consists of 12 residues. The CDR3 is CSAAVSSYEQYF.

The CDR3 spells CASSLLVRGGSTDTQYF. The V call is TRBV28, the J call TRBJ2-3; TCRdb's assignment of TRBD2 cannot be checked, as there is no DNA. This CDR3 comprises 17 residues. CDR1 is MDHEN, CDR2 SYDVKM, per germline.

The V call is TRBV6-2 or TRBV6-3, the J call TRBJ2-1; absent DNA, TCRdb's TRBD1 call cannot be checked. The CDR3 spans 17 residues. Germline V lookup: CDR1 MNHEY, CDR2 SVGEGT. The CDR3 loop reads CASSHLVGTGPYNEQFF.